What follows are 27 T cell receptor beta chains derived from one specimen sequenced in a study of T cells after yellow fever vaccination. TCRdb re-analysed the 5' RACE reads in MiXCR, keeping a single row per CDR3 protein. The table records some 29,000 distinct CDR3 sequences, more than 5% of them present only once. The sample was CD8+ T cells sorted from PBMCs, taken 10 days after the yellow fever booster vaccination. The receptors derive from a man under 40 who received the YFV17D yellow fever vaccine.

This clonotype has ten or more counts. The V and J genes are TRBV20-1 and TRBJ2-7, with 10 bases identical to TRBD1. V was pared by 0 bases and J by 2 bases, with 7 bases of the junction left unmatched. The CDR3 has 16 amino acids. Germline V gene sequence: CDR1 DFQATT, CDR2 SNEGSKA (reference sequence). This CDR3 is CSARDIGQGGPYEQYF. As DNA, the CDR3 is TGCAGTGCTAGAGATATAGGACAGGGGGGCCCCTACGAGCAGTACTTC.

This clonotype was seen a handful of times. The V gene is TRBV4-3, the J gene TRBJ2-7, with TRBD2 as a possible D gene (5 bases). V gave up 0 bases and J gave up 0 bases, with 12 bases separating them. The CDR3 covers 16 residues. The germline V gene encodes CDR1 LGHNA and CDR2 YSLEER. The CDR3 spells CASSQDWTEVSYEQYF. The CDR3 DNA reads TGCGCCAGCAGCCAAGATTGGACGGAGGTCTCCTACGAGCAGTACTTC.

This clonotype appeared many times. The chain has TRBV28 and TRBJ1-4; D is possibly TRBD1 (6 bases). The CDR3 is made up of 15 amino acids. Per the germline V gene, CDR1 is MDHEN and CDR2 is SYDVKM. With 5 bases removed from V and 1 base from J, the gap between germline ends came to 11 bases. This chain's CDR3 is CASSPHRVTNEKLFF. In DNA, the CDR3 is TGTGCCAGCAGTCCCCACAGGGTAACTAATGAAAAACTGTTTTTT.

This clonotype was counted many times. The chain couples TRBV15 to TRBJ2-7, with TRBD2 identical over 8 bases. V lost 0 bases and J lost 2; bases outside the gene matches: 3. CDR1 is LNHNV and CDR2 is YYDKDF in the germline V gene (reference sequence). The CDR3 contains 15 residues. The CDR3 nucleotides read TGTGCCACCAGCAGAGATATAGCGGGGACCTACGAGCAGTACTTC. This codes for CATSRDIAGTYEQYF.

This clonotype came up many times. The chain joins TRBV6-5 to TRBJ2-5; no clear D gene. The V end lost 6 bases, the J end lost 5 bases, and 19 bases lay between the germline ends. The CDR3 runs to 15 residues. Germline CDR1 MNHEY, CDR2 SVGAGI. Written as DNA, the CDR3 is TGTGCCAGCAGAACCAGAGAGTATTCGTCCGAGACCCAGTACTTC. Amino acids: CASRTREYSSETQYF.

The sample holds many counts of this clonotype. The chain joins TRBV6-5 to TRBJ2-2; D perhaps matches TRBD2 (5 bases). CDR1 is MNHEY, CDR2 SVGAGI, per germline. The germline V and J ends were trimmed by 3 bases and 6 bases, with 8 bases remaining between them. CDR3 length equals 13 residues. CDR3 region: CASSYGSPGELFF. The CDR3 DNA reads TGTGCCAGCAGTTATGGGAGTCCCGGGGAGCTGTTTTTT.

This clonotype has at least ten counts. CDR3 DNA: TGCAGTGCTAGAGTGGCGGAAACCTACGAGCAGTACTTC. It codes for CSARVAETYEQYF. The rearrangement links TRBV20-1 to TRBJ2-7; no definite D call. The CDR3 is 13 amino acids. V was clipped by 1 base and J by 2 bases, with 9 bases between them. Germline CDR1 reads DFQATT; CDR2 reads SNEGSKA (reference sequence).

This clonotype occurred many times. The V gene is TRBV4-1, the J gene TRBJ2-7, with 7 nucleotides matching TRBD1. Germline V CDR1 and CDR2: MGHRA, YSYEKL. CDR3 size: 15 residues. Germline trimming cut 0 bases from V and 0 bases from J; bases unmatched to any gene: 2. This CDR3 is CASSQEWDSSYEQYF. In DNA, the CDR3 is TGCGCCAGCAGCCAAGAGTGGGACAGCTCCTACGAGCAGTACTTC.

At least ten counts were recorded for this clonotype. The chain is built from TRBV5-6 and TRBJ1-5, with D possibly being TRBD1 (5 bases). Germline loops: CDR1 SGHDT, CDR2 YYEEEE. CDR3 length equals 16 residues. Trimming took off 3 bases at V and 2 bases at J, with 15 bases between the two ends. CDR3 DNA: TGTGCCAGCAGCTCGGGGGGTTTAGGCGGCAATCAGCCCCAGCATTTT. This encodes CASSSGGLGGNQPQHF.

This clonotype was seen repeatedly, ten times or more. The gene calls are TRBV21-1 and TRBJ2-7; no check of the table's D call, TRBD1, against the DNA was made. TRBV21-1 is termed a pseudogene. The CDR3 covers 15 residues. The CDR3 sequence is CASSSDTGVPYEQYF. CDR3 coding DNA: TGTGCCAGCAGCAGCGATACAGGGGTGCCCTACGAGCAGTACTTC.

The genes are TRBV29-1 and TRBJ2-2; 11 bases are shared with TRBD2. Looked up from germline, CDR1 is SQVTM and CDR2 is ANQGSEA. This CDR3 spans 13 amino acids. This chain's CDR3 is CTGTSGKTGELFF. CDR3 sequence (DNA): TGCACCGGGACTAGCGGAAAGACCGGGGAGCTGTTTTTT.

This clonotype was counted at least ten times. The rearrangement uses TRBV25-1 and TRBJ2-2, with 8 bases that match TRBD2. From germline, CDR1 is MGHDK and CDR2 SYGVNS. This CDR3 has 15 residues. J lost 5 bases, V lost 11 bases, and 13 bases had no gene match. CDR3 loop: CAASGEREMTGELFF. DNA for the CDR3: TGTGCCGCAAGTGGAGAGCGGGAGATGACCGGGGAGCTGTTTTTT.

For this clonotype: A much larger clone differs by one base, so this may be a read error. The chain couples TRBV2 to TRBJ2-5, with TRBD2 as a possible D gene (7 bases). CDR1 is SNHLY, CDR2 FYNNEI, per germline. Trimming shortened V by 2 bases and J by 5 bases, and 24 bases separated the two germline ends. This CDR3 region has 18 residues. CDR3 coding DNA: TGTGCCAGCAGTGAAACCCAGGGCGGGGGCCTGGACGGGGAGACCCAGTACTTC. Translating it yields CASSETQGGGLDGETQYF. The full variable domain, with the rest looked up from reference TRBV2 and TRBJ2-5, is EPEVTQTPSHQVTQMGQEVILRCVPISNHLYFYWYRQILGQKVEFLVSFYNNEISEKSEIFDDQFSVERPDGSNFTLKIRSTKLEDSAMYFCASSETQGGGLDGETQYFGPGTRLLVL.

There are many counts of this clonotype. J is TRBJ2-7 and V is TRBV6-5; D is perhaps TRBD1 (5 bases). CDR1 and CDR2 (germline): MNHEY, SVGAGI. This CDR3 spans 15 amino acids. With 1 base removed from V and 5 bases from J, the gap between germline ends came to 15 bases. CDR3 in DNA: TGTGCCAGCAGTTACTTCCAGGGCTACCTGCACGAGCAGTACTTC. Translated: CASSYFQGYLHEQYF.

This clonotype came up many times. The chain has TRBV4-3 and TRBJ2-4, with D perhaps given as TRBD1 or TRBD2 (5 bases each). V was trimmed by 0 bases and J by 0 bases, leaving 12 bases between them. The CDR3 consists of 17 residues. Germline loops: CDR1 LGHNA, CDR2 YSLEER. The CDR3: CASSQDLGVVAKNIQYF. CDR3 DNA: TGCGCCAGCAGCCAAGATCTGGGGGTAGTAGCCAAAAACATTCAGTACTTC.

This clonotype was counted many times. The chain joins TRBV6-5 to TRBJ1-4; 8 bases fit TRBD1. The junction had 8 bases not matched to a gene; V was cut back by 6 bases and J by 8 bases. Per germline, CDR1 MNHEY and CDR2 SVGAGI. This CDR3 has 14 residues. CDR3 loop: CASRRSQGGEKLFF. The CDR3 DNA reads TGTGCCAGCAGACGTTCACAGGGGGGGGAAAAACTGTTTTTT.

This clonotype has at least ten counts. The V gene is TRBV28, the J gene TRBJ2-2; the D is unclear. The germline V gene encodes CDR1 MDHEN and CDR2 SYDVKM. V was clipped by 7 bases and J by 6 bases, with 9 bases between them. CDR3 length equals 12 residues. CDR3 region: CASTRGAGELFF. In nucleotides, the CDR3 is TGTGCCAGCACGCGAGGCGCCGGGGAGCTGTTTTTT.

Concerning this clonotype itself: This may be a read error, as it is one base from a much larger clone. This chain joins TRBV15 and TRBJ2-6; D is possibly TRBD1 (5 bases). In germline, CDR1 is LNHNV, CDR2 YYDKDF (reference sequence). The CDR3 runs 16 residues. Trimming shortened V by 5 bases and J by 3 bases, and 14 bases separated the two germline ends. CDR3 residues: CATSGKTVDGANVLTF. In DNA, the CDR3 is TGTGCCACCAGCGGAAAGACAGTGGATGGGGCCAACGTCCTGACTTTC.

This clonotype has a count of ten or more. The rearrangement uses TRBV27 and TRBJ2-5; 9 nucleotides line up with TRBD1. V shed 10 bases and J 3 bases; nucleotides not matched to a gene: 3. CDR1 is MNHEY and CDR2 is SMNVEV in the germline V gene (reference sequence). The CDR3 consists of 12 residues. The CDR3 spells CATGTGKETQYF. CDR3 nucleotide sequence: TGTGCCACCGGGACAGGGAAAGAGACCCAGTACTTC.

At least ten counts were recorded for this clonotype. This chain uses TRBV3-1 with TRBJ2-3; 10 positions match TRBD2. There are 13 residues in the CDR3. Germline V gives CDR1 LGHDT, CDR2 YNNKEL (reference sequence). With V trimmed by 9 bases and J by 0 bases, 0 bases remained unmatched. CDR3 sequence reads: CARTSGSTDTQYF. CDR3 nucleotides: TGTGCCAGGACTAGCGGGAGCACAGATACGCAGTATTTT.

This clonotype was seen many times. This sequence joins TRBV30 and TRBJ2-7; a weak D match, TRBD2 (5 bases). This CDR3 contains 15 residues. CDR1 is GTSNPN and CDR2 is SVGIG in the germline V gene (reference sequence). The germline V and J ends were trimmed by 0 bases and 3 bases, with 15 bases remaining between them. Here the CDR3 reads CAWSVPWERDYEQYF. DNA of the CDR3: TGTGCCTGGAGTGTACCTTGGGAGCGCGACTACGAGCAGTACTTC. Drawing the rest from reference TRBV30 and TRBJ2-7, the complete variable domain is SQTIHQWPATLVQPVGSPLSLECTVEGTSNPNLYWYRQAAGRGLQLLFYSVGIGQISSEVPQNLSASRPQDRQFILSSKKLLLSDSGFYLCAWSVPWERDYEQYFGPGTRLTVT.

This clonotype was observed at least ten times. The V gene is TRBV7-9, the J gene TRBJ2-7; 7 bases are shared with TRBD2. J was trimmed by 5 bases and V by 3 bases; bases with no gene match: 10. The germline CDR1 and CDR2 sequences are SEHNR and FQNEAQ (reference sequence). The CDR3 consists of 15 residues. DNA of the CDR3: TGTGCCAGCAGCTTCAATGGCGGGAGTTTGGACGAGCAGTACTTC. This gives the protein CASSFNGGSLDEQYF.

At least ten counts were recorded for this clonotype. This rearrangement joins TRBV4-3 to TRBJ2-1; 7 nucleotides line up with TRBD1. Germline CDR1 is LGHNA and CDR2 is YSLEER. The CDR3 extends over 13 amino acids. V lost 4 bases and J lost 6; bases outside the gene matches: 3. DNA of the CDR3: TGCGCCAGCAGCCGTGACAGGGTCAATGAGCAGTTCTTC. Its translation is CASSRDRVNEQFF.

In its sample, this clonotype was seen many times. This sequence joins TRBV14 and TRBJ2-1; D uncertain. The CDR3 is 13 residues long. From germline, CDR1 is SGHDN and CDR2 FVKESK. V shed 0 bases and J shed 7 bases, with 7 bases lying between them. The CDR3 DNA is TGTGCCAGCAGCCAAGATCCTGGGAATGAGCAGTTCTTC. Its translation: CASSQDPGNEQFF.

In this sample, this clonotype turned up many times. This sequence joins TRBV3-1 and TRBJ1-2; D is uncertain. V shed 0 bases and J shed 7 bases, with 6 bases lying between them. The CDR3 is made up of 12 amino acids. CDR1 and CDR2 from the germline V gene are LGHDT and YNNKEL (reference sequence). CDR3 region: CASSQDESGYTF. As DNA, the CDR3 is TGTGCCAGCAGCCAAGATGAGTCTGGCTACACCTTC.

This clonotype was seen ten or more times. The rearrangement joins TRBV5-1 to TRBJ2-7, with 8 bases lining up with TRBD2. After removal of 1 base from V and 3 bases from J, the junction contained 3 bases not matched to a gene. The CDR3 loop spans 14 amino acids. The germline V gene encodes CDR1 SGHRS and CDR2 YFSETQ. The CDR3 DNA is TGCGCCAGCAGCTTGAGCGGGAGAGGCTACGAGCAGTACTTC. Its protein is CASSLSGRGYEQYF. Full variable domain (outside the CDR3, taken from reference TRBV5-1 and TRBJ2-7): KAGVTQTPRYLIKTRGQQVTLSCSPISGHRSVSWYQQTPGQGLQFLFEYFSETQRNKGNFPGRFSGRQFSNSRSEMNVSTLELGDSALYLCASSLSGRGYEQYFGPGTRLTVT.

This clonotype was seen many times. This chain uses TRBV7-9 with TRBJ1-1, with a possible D match to TRBD1 (5 bases). Trimming took 5 bases from V and 4 from J, leaving 11 bases between them. The CDR3 totals 13 residues. CDR1 is SEHNR and CDR2 is FQNEAQ in the germline V gene (reference sequence). This CDR3 reads CASSVGQGTEAFF. In DNA, the CDR3 is TGTGCCAGCAGCGTGGGGCAGGGCACTGAAGCTTTCTTT.